These T cell receptor beta chains were read from a single sample in a study of blood T cell repertoires in COVID-19. TCRdb keeps only in-frame clones here, not all; method: immunoSEQ multiplex PCR. The table shows some 140,000 clones, with 79% occurring only once. Sequenced: peripheral blood. These receptors were taken from a woman aged 70-85 years with COVID-19, enrolled during active disease. Both conserved end residues are part of each CDR3. Each record gives: clone size, V gene, J gene, D gene, CDR3 DNA, CDR3 protein. The D gene is left open where the match is weak. The size of a clone is reported for some rows only, either as once, few or many, or as a class for expanded clones.

-	TRBV7-2	TRBJ1-1	-	TGTGCCAGCAGCCTCAACGGGGGAATGAACACTGAAGCTTTCTTT	CASSLNGGMNTEAFF
few	TRBV6-5	TRBJ2-1	-	TGTGCCAGCAGTCTTACCGGGACAATCAATGAGCAGTTCTTC	CASSLTGTINEQFF
-	TRBV4-3	TRBJ1-2	-	TGCGCCAGCAGCCAAGCACTACATAGTTTTAACTATGGCTACACCTTC	CASSQALHSFNYGYTF
-	TRBV28	TRBJ1-5	-	TGTGCCAGCAGCCCCGAAGAGGGTTGGGAACAGCCCCAGCATTTT	CASSPEEGWEQPQHF
-	TRBV7-2	TRBJ2-4	TRBD1	TGTGCCAGCAGTTTTCGACAGGGACAAGACATTCAGTACTTC	CASSFRQGQDIQYF
-	TRBV6-5	TRBJ2-7	TRBD1	TGTGCCAGCAGTTACTCACCGGGACAGGGCGTTTTAGAGCAGTACTTC	CASSYSPGQGVLEQYF
-	TRBV19	TRBJ1-5	-	TGTGCCAGTACCCCTACGGGTAAAAGCAATCAGCCCCAGCATTTT	CASTPTGKSNQPQHF
-	TRBV9	TRBJ1-2	-	TGTGCCAGCAGCGTGGGGGGGATCTATGGCTACACCTTC	CASSVGGIYGYTF
-	TRBV30	TRBJ2-2	-	TGTGCCTGGCGAGGCGGGGACCGAGTCACCGGGGAGCTGTTTTTT	CAWRGGDRVTGELFF
-	TRBV2	TRBJ1-1	-	TGTGCCAGCAAGCAGGCGAATGGCCTGACTGAAGCTTTCTTT	CASKQANGLTEAFF
-	TRBV10-3	TRBJ1-1	-	TGTGCCATCGGAGACCTCCTGGGCACTGAAGCTTTCTTT	CAIGDLLGTEAFF
-	TRBV3-1/TRBV3-2	TRBJ1-6	TRBD1	TGTGCCAGCAGCCTTGGACAGGGTTGGTCACCCCTCCACTTT	CASSLGQGWSPLHF
-	TRBV5-4	TRBJ1-3	TRBD1	TGTGCCAGCAGCTCGGGACAGTCTGGAAACACCATATATTTT	CASSSGQSGNTIYF
few	TRBV18	TRBJ1-5	-	TGTGCCAGCTCACCGGCAGATAATCAGCCCCAGCATTTT	CASSPADNQPQHF
-	TRBV5-4	TRBJ1-1	-	TGTGCCAGCAGCTTACGTCCATCGTCTGGGGCGGGGGTACGCGAAGCTTTCTTT	CASSLRPSSGAGVREAFF
few	TRBV5-6	TRBJ1-1	-	TGTGCCAGCAGCTTGGGCAGGAGAGGGACTGAAGCTTTCTTT	CASSLGRRGTEAFF
-	TRBV19	TRBJ1-2	-	TGTGCCACTACCATTGGGGCAGGTCTTATTAACTATGGCTACACCTTC	CATTIGAGLINYGYTF
-	TRBV4-1	TRBJ2-4	-	TGCGCCAGCAGCCAAGAGTCGGGAAACATTCAGTACTTC	CASSQESGNIQYF
-	TRBV10-3	TRBJ2-2	TRBD1	TGTGCCATCAGGACCTCGACAGGGGGGACCGGGGAGCTGTTTTTT	CAIRTSTGGTGELFF
-	TRBV19	TRBJ2-2	-	TGTGCCAGTAGTATTGGACCAGGGGCAGCCGGGGAGCTGTTTTTT	CASSIGPGAAGELFF
-	TRBV20-1	TRBJ2-5	-	TGCAGTGCTAGACGCGGAGAGACCCAGTACTTC	CSARRGETQYF
-	TRBV7-9	TRBJ1-1	-	TGTGCCAGCAGCCCCCCAGGGAACACTGAAGCTTTCTTT	CASSPPGNTEAFF
few	TRBV3-1/TRBV3-2	TRBJ2-7	TRBD2	TGTGCCAGCAGCCAGGGCGGGGGGCGCGTACACGAGCAGTACTTC	CASSQGGGRVHEQYF
-	TRBV5-1	TRBJ1-3	-	TGCGCCAGCAGCTTGAAAACAGGGTTCACCTCTGGAAACACCATATATTTT	CASSLKTGFTSGNTIYF
few	TRBV7-9	TRBJ1-1	-	TGTGCCAGCAGCGCGGGGAGGGACACTGAAGCTTTCTTT	CASSAGRDTEAFF
-	TRBV29-1	TRBJ2-2	TRBD2	TGCAGCGCCCGGAGCGGGGGTCACACCGGGGAGCTGTTTTTT	CSARSGGHTGELFF
-	TRBV18	TRBJ2-7	TRBD2	TGTGCCAGCGGGACTAGCGGAACGTACTACGAGCAGTACTTC	CASGTSGTYYEQYF
-	TRBV7-8	TRBJ2-2	TRBD1	TGTGCCAGCAGCTTAGCTCGTGGACAGGGGGCAATGGAGCTGTTTTTT	CASSLARGQGAMELFF
-	TRBV2	TRBJ1-6	-	TGTGCCAACTCGGTGGAGTCCAATTCACCCCTCCACTTT	CANSVESNSPLHF
once	TRBV5-4	TRBJ2-7	TRBD1	TGTGCCAGCAGCTTCAGGGACAGGGGGCAGAGCGAGCAGTACTTC	CASSFRDRGQSEQYF
-	TRBV28	TRBJ1-1	TRBD1	TGTGCCAGCAGTTTGCAGGGGGGGAACACTGAAGCTTTCTTT	CASSLQGGNTEAFF
-	TRBV5-4	TRBJ2-5	-	TGTGCCAGCAGCAGGGGTCATGAAGAGACCCAGTACTTC	CASSRGHEETQYF
-	TRBV30	TRBJ2-1	-	TGTGCCTGGAGTGTAAATCGGAATGAGCAGTTCTTC	CAWSVNRNEQFF
-	TRBV6-1	TRBJ1-1	-	TGTGCCAGCAGTGTATTTCGAGGGGGTAAGGGGGTGATTAACACTGAAGCTTTCTTT	CASSVFRGGKGVINTEAFF
-	TRBV18	TRBJ2-7	-	TGTGCCAGCTCACCAGGTGGAGGGAGGGAGCAGTACTTC	CASSPGGGREQYF
-	TRBV24-1	TRBJ2-5	TRBD2	TGTGCCACCAGTGATTCCCTCGGGGGGTTACAAGAGACCCAGTACTTC	CATSDSLGGLQETQYF
-	TRBV13	TRBJ1-2	TRBD1	TGTGCCAGCAGCTTATTCAGGGGGTCGGATGGCTACACCTTC	CASSLFRGSDGYTF
few	TRBV29-1	TRBJ1-1	-	TGCAGCGTCGTAGCCCTGAACACTGAAGCTTTCTTT	CSVVALNTEAFF
few	TRBV7-9	TRBJ1-2	TRBD1	TGTGCCAGCAGCCCCGGACAGGGGGATTATGGCTACACCTTC	CASSPGQGDYGYTF
-	TRBV10-3	TRBJ1-3	-	TGTGCCATCAGTGAGTCGGGGGGGGCACTTTTCACTGGAAACACCATATATTTT	CAISESGGALFTGNTIYF
-	TRBV7-2	TRBJ2-7	TRBD2	TGTGCCAGCAGCTCGCTAGCGGGGGTGGACGAGCAGTACTTC	CASSSLAGVDEQYF
-	TRBV11-2	TRBJ1-1	TRBD1	TGTGCCAGCAGCTTAGGGGGGGCGGGACAGCCGAACACTGAAGCTTTCTTT	CASSLGGAGQPNTEAFF
once	TRBV9	TRBJ2-3	-	TGTGCCAGCAGCGCCGGACAGAGAGTATTATTCACAGATACGCAGTATTTT	CASSAGQRVLFTDTQYF
-	TRBV6-5	TRBJ1-4	-	TGTGCCAGCAGTTCTCCGGGGGCAACTAATGAAAAACTGTTTTTT	CASSSPGATNEKLFF
-	TRBV6-5	TRBJ2-1	-	TGTGCCAGCAGATATTACAATGAGCAGTTCTTC	CASRYYNEQFF
-	TRBV11-3	TRBJ2-5	TRBD1	TGTGCCAGCAGCTTAGATCGGGACAGAGAGACCCAGTACTTC	CASSLDRDRETQYF
-	TRBV3-1/TRBV3-2	TRBJ1-1	-	TGTGCCAGCAGCGCAAGAGGAACGAACACTGAAGCTTTCTTT	CASSARGTNTEAFF
-	TRBV28	TRBJ1-1	TRBD1	TGTGCCAGCGCCGAGGGGATGGGGACAGGACAACCTTTCTTT	CASAEGMGTGQPFF